The 31 T cell receptor beta chains below come from one sample, sequenced in a study of control samples from healthy donors and cancer patients. TCRdb's table, derived via immunoSEQ multiplex PCR, lists solely in-frame clones and lacks some. The sample comprises some 130,000 clones, about nine tenths of which are singletons, and about 2.5% rests with the top ten. The sample was blood. Receptor source: a man aged 40-49 years in good health.

The chain joins TRBV14 to TRBJ2-5; no firm D call. V lost 0 bases and J 7 bases, leaving 3 bases between the germline ends. Germline V CDR1 and CDR2: SGHDN, FVKESK. CDR3 length: 11 amino acids. The CDR3 spells CASSQDWTQYF. CDR3 DNA sequence: TGTGCCAGCAGCCAAGACTGGACCCAGTACTTC.

This clone has a single count. V is TRBV5-3 and J is TRBJ2-7; 8 bases map to TRBD2. TRBV5-3 is an ORF; its function is uncertain. The J segment lost 4 bases and the V segment lost 4 bases, leaving 10 bases of the junction unmatched. This CDR3 is 15 amino acids long. Here the CDR3 reads CARSPLPSGFYEQYF. DNA of the CDR3: TGTGCCAGAAGCCCTTTGCCTAGCGGGTTTTACGAGCAGTACTTC.

This chain connects TRBV7-5 to TRBJ1-2; TRBD1, the D gene given by the table, was not confirmed from the DNA. TRBV7-5 is termed a pseudogene. The CDR3 totals 14 residues. CDR3 residues: CARSLETDIYGYTF. The CDR3 bases are TGTGCCAGAAGCTTGGAGACAGACATCTATGGCTACACCTTC.

The chain has TRBV14 and TRBJ1-6; D gene ambiguous. V gave up 2 bases and J gave up 6 bases, with 5 bases separating them. The germline gives CDR1 SGHDN, CDR2 FVKESK. The CDR3 runs 13 residues. The CDR3 loop reads CASSQLINSPLHF. The CDR3 region has the DNA TGTGCCAGCAGCCAACTCATTAATTCACCCCTCCACTTT.

The chain uses TRBV2 and TRBJ2-7; TRBD2 agrees at 7 bases. Germline lookup yields CDR1 SNHLY and CDR2 FYNNEI. This CDR3 is built from 15 residues. With 7 bases clipped from V and 1 base from J, the junction kept 10 bases outside the gene matches. The chain's CDR3 is CASTPRASGSYEQYF. As DNA, the CDR3 is TGTGCCAGCACTCCCCGGGCTAGCGGTTCCTACGAGCAGTACTTC.

The CDR3 loop reads CASSVAPGLEQYF. The CDR3 nucleotides read TGTGCCAGCAGCGTAGCCCCGGGTCTCGAGCAGTACTTC. The chain couples TRBV9 to TRBJ2-7; D ambiguous. V lost 0 bases and J 6 bases, leaving 10 bases between the germline ends. The CDR3 is 13 residues long. Germline assignment: CDR1 SGDLS and CDR2 YYNGEE.

The chain employs TRBV18 and TRBJ2-5; the match to TRBD1 covers 7 bases. V trimming: 3 bases; J trimming: 1 base; junction bases outside the gene matches: 11. In germline, CDR1 is KGHSH, CDR2 LQKENI. This CDR3 has 17 amino acids. The CDR3 reads CASSPLRDSLIQETQYF. Here the CDR3 DNA reads TGTGCCAGCTCACCTCTTCGGGACAGCCTAATCCAAGAGACCCAGTACTTC.

The rearrangement uses TRBV11-3 and TRBJ2-7; no clear D gene. The germline gives CDR1 SGHNT, CDR2 YENEEA. The CDR3 runs to 12 residues. V shed 1 base and J shed 6 bases, with 7 bases lying between them. The CDR3 DNA reads as TGTGCCAGCAGCTTAGGATCCCGCGAGCAGTACTTC. Translating gives CASSLGSREQYF.

The V call is TRBV28, the J call TRBJ2-7; D perhaps matches TRBD1 (6 bases). The ends were cut back, 10 bases at V and 6 bases at J, with 16 bases in the middle. This CDR3 comprises 12 residues. Germline V gives CDR1 MDHEN, CDR2 SYDVKM. This CDR3 is CATAKGEGEQYF. CDR3 bases: TGTGCCACCGCGAAGGGGGAAGGCGAGCAGTACTTC.

This chain connects TRBV27 to TRBJ1-6, with 9 nucleotides matching TRBD1. CDR3 length: 14 residues. V was pared by 4 bases and J by 10 bases, with 5 bases of the junction left unmatched. The germline V gene has CDR1 MNHEY and CDR2 SMNVEV (reference sequence). CDR3 sequence reads: CASSSDRGGSPLHF. The CDR3 coding sequence is TGTGCCAGCAGTTCGGACAGGGGCGGGTCACCCCTCCACTTT.

The chain has TRBV30 and TRBJ2-5; 8 nucleotides align to TRBD2. The germline V gene has CDR1 GTSNPN and CDR2 SVGIG (reference sequence). This CDR3 comprises 14 residues. Trimming cost V 2 bases and J 5 bases; bases outside gene matches: 7. The CDR3 DNA follows: TGTGCCTGGAGTCCGACTAGCGATTACGAGACCCAGTACTTC. It specifies CAWSPTSDYETQYF.

The chain couples TRBV11-2 to TRBJ2-7; 10 nucleotides match TRBD1. The length of the CDR3 is 15 residues. Losses at the gene ends were 5 bases for V and 2 bases for J; bases not matched to a gene: 6. Germline-derived CDR1 and CDR2 are SGHAT and FQNNGV. The CDR3, as DNA: TGTGCCAGCAGCCCACGGACAGGGGGGACCTACGAGCAGTACTTC. Translated, it gives CASSPRTGGTYEQYF.

V gene TRBV15 combines with J gene TRBJ2-2; no clear D. V was cut by 9 bases and J by 0 bases, with 11 bases left in between. The CDR3 has 14 amino acids. From germline, CDR1 is LNHNV and CDR2 YYDKDF (reference sequence). In DNA form, the CDR3 reads TGTGCCACTAGACCTACTACGAACACCGGGGAGCTGTTTTTT. It translates to CATRPTTNTGELFF.

The chain uses TRBV18 and TRBJ1-2; no clear D gene. Trimming shortened V by 0 bases and J by 4 bases, and 12 bases separated the two germline ends. Germline CDR1 KGHSH, CDR2 LQKENI. The CDR3 totals 15 residues. The CDR3 DNA reads TGTGCCAGCTCACCACCGGAAGGGCACGGCTATGGCTACACCTTC. Amino acids: CASSPPEGHGYGYTF.

This chain links TRBV19 with TRBJ2-3, with unresolved D. Germline V CDR1 and CDR2: LNHDA, SQIVND (reference sequence). V was shortened by 4 bases and J by 0 bases, with 11 bases between the two germline ends. The CDR3 runs 15 residues. The DNA of the CDR3 is TGTGCCAGTAGTACGATAAGTACTAGCACAGATACGCAGTATTTT. This codes for CASSTISTSTDTQYF.

The V gene is TRBV30, the J gene TRBJ1-5, with TRBD1 as a possible D gene (5 bases). The CDR3 totals 14 residues. Germline CDR1 reads GTSNPN; CDR2 reads SVGIG (reference sequence). Trimming took off 1 base at V and 1 base at J, with 8 bases between the two ends. CDR3 DNA sequence: TGTGCCTGGAGTGCGACAGTAAGCAATCAGCCCCAGCATTTT. As protein: CAWSATVSNQPQHF.

The chain joins TRBV6-5 to TRBJ1-6, with unresolved D. Germline assignment: CDR1 MNHEY and CDR2 SVGAGI. The CDR3 is 13 residues long. The V end was cut by 2 bases, the J end by 7 bases, with 6 bases between. The CDR3 spells CASSYDRNSPLHF. In nucleotides, the CDR3 is TGTGCCAGCAGTTACGACCGAAATTCACCCCTCCACTTT.

This chain joins TRBV2 and TRBJ2-6; D call uncertain. V lost 7 bases and J lost 0, with 4 bases in between. Germline V gene lookup returns CDR1 SNHLY and CDR2 FYNNEI. The CDR3 length is 13 residues. The CDR3 DNA reads as TGTGCCAGCAAGGTCTCTGGGGCCAACGTCCTGACTTTC. Protein: CASKVSGANVLTF.

The V call is TRBV11-2, the J call TRBJ1-6, with 10 bases identical to TRBD1. J gave up 8 bases and V 6 bases, and 4 bases lay outside the gene matches. The CDR3 has 14 residues. Per germline, CDR1 SGHAT and CDR2 FQNNGV. The CDR3: CASRETGGYSPLHF. CDR3 coding DNA: TGTGCCAGCAGAGAGACAGGGGGCTATTCACCCCTCCACTTT.

This clone was picked up a small number of times. V is TRBV5-1 and J is TRBJ1-6; D gene unclear. V was trimmed by 4 bases and J by 10 bases, leaving 18 bases between them. Germline loops: CDR1 SGHRS, CDR2 YFSETQ. The CDR3 is 15 amino acids. The CDR3 is CASSAGDGLRSPLHF. The CDR3 DNA follows: TGCGCCAGCAGCGCGGGAGACGGTTTAAGGTCACCCCTCCACTTT.

The V call is TRBV28, the J call TRBJ1-2; the match to TRBD1 covers 8 bases. This CDR3 is built from 15 residues. V shed 11 bases, J shed 8 bases, and the junction held 19 bases outside the gene matches. CDR1 MDHEN and CDR2 SYDVKM come from the germline V gene. CDR3 nucleotides: TGTGCCGCATTCCCGACAGGGGACTTGGTAGACGGCTACACCTTC. It specifies CAAFPTGDLVDGYTF.

The rearrangement links TRBV2 to TRBJ2-1; the match to TRBD1 covers 8 bases. Losses at the gene ends were 4 bases for V and 13 bases for J; bases not matched to a gene: 6. The CDR3 spans 12 residues. Looked up from germline, CDR1 is SNHLY and CDR2 is FYNNEI. CDR3 DNA: TGTGCCAGCAGTGCGGACAGGGACCTTCAGTTCTTC. This gives the protein CASSADRDLQFF.

The chain carries TRBV5-4 and TRBJ2-7, with D possibly being TRBD1 or TRBD2 (5 bases each). In germline, CDR1 is SGHNT, CDR2 YYREEE (reference sequence). The length of the CDR3 is 12 residues. The CDR3 here is CARGPRMYEQYF. CDR3 nucleotides: TGTGCACGGGGCCCAAGGATGTACGAGCAGTACTTC.

This clone was seen just once. CDR3 DNA: TGTGCCAGTAGTATATCGGGACACTACGAGCAGTACTTC. Residues: CASSISGHYEQYF. V gene TRBV19 combines with J gene TRBJ2-7; TRBD1 is a possible D gene (6 bases). Germline CDR1 and CDR2: LNHDA and SQIVND (reference sequence). The CDR3 runs to 13 residues. V gave up 2 bases and J gave up 3 bases, with 8 bases separating them.

For this clone: The sample holds other DNA sequences that translate to the same CDR3. The chain recombines TRBV7-6 with TRBJ2-3; 8 bases are a match to TRBD2. Germline lookup yields CDR1 SGHVS and CDR2 FNYEAQ. This CDR3 contains 15 residues. V trimming: 3 bases; J trimming: 0 bases; junction bases outside the gene matches: 2. The CDR3 sequence is CASSLAGGSTDTQYF. The DNA for the CDR3 is TGTGCCAGCAGCTTGGCGGGGGGAAGCACAGATACGCAGTATTTT.

V usage is TRBV2 and J usage is TRBJ1-5; D unclear. The CDR3 covers 16 residues. The ends were cut back, 6 bases at V and 0 bases at J, with 15 bases in the middle. CDR1 is SNHLY, CDR2 FYNNEI, per germline. DNA for the CDR3: TGTGCCAGCAGCCGTACAAGGATTAATAGCAATCAGCCCCAGCATTTT. As protein: CASSRTRINSNQPQHF.

The chain combines TRBV12-3 or TRBV12-4 with TRBJ1-5; no clear D. The CDR3 loop spans 12 amino acids. The ends were cut back, 6 bases at V and 12 bases at J, with 15 bases in the middle. CDR3 DNA: TGTGCCAGCAGCCGGGAGATGGGCAGCCAGCATTTT. Translating gives CASSREMGSQHF.

The chain joins TRBV7-9 to TRBJ1-3; D uncertain. V shed 4 bases and J shed 4 bases, with 17 bases lying between them. The CDR3 runs to 16 residues. From germline, CDR1 is SEHNR and CDR2 FQNEAQ (reference sequence). CDR3 loop: CASSSLTNLPGNTIYF. CDR3 coding DNA: TGTGCCAGCAGCTCCCTGACAAATCTCCCAGGAAACACCATATATTTT.

This chain links TRBV7-9 with TRBJ1-6; 7 bases fit TRBD1. V gave up 5 bases and J gave up 9 bases; unmatched junction bases: 10. The germline V gene has CDR1 SEHNR and CDR2 FQNEAQ (reference sequence). CDR3 length equals 15 residues. CDR3 coding DNA: TGTGCCAGCAGCCGTCGGGGAGGGGGCGGTTCACCCCTCCACTTT. It encodes CASSRRGGGGSPLHF.

The V gene is TRBV10-3, the J gene TRBJ2-1, with 10 bases lining up with TRBD2. The CDR3 consists of 17 residues. V lost 6 bases, J lost 4 bases, and 12 bases stayed unmatched. Germline V CDR1 and CDR2: ENHRY, SYGVKD. As DNA, the CDR3 is TGTGCCATCAGCTCGAAAACCGAGCGGGGGGGATACAATGAGCAGTTCTTC. Its translation: CAISSKTERGGYNEQFF.

This chain connects TRBV30 to TRBJ1-6, with no clear D. The CDR3 is 18 amino acids. The V end was cut by 0 bases, the J end by 9 bases, with 24 bases between. CDR1 is GTSNPN and CDR2 is SVGIG in the germline V gene (reference sequence). The CDR3 DNA reads as TGTGCCTGGAGTGTACGTCTCCGGGGAGCCGTAATTATTTCACCCCTCCACTTT. Amino acids: CAWSVRLRGAVIISPLHF. Combining the CDR3 with reference TRBV30 and TRBJ1-6 gives the whole variable domain SQTIHQWPATLVQPVGSPLSLECTVEGTSNPNLYWYRQAAGRGLQLLFYSVGIGQISSEVPQNLSASRPQDRQFILSSKKLLLSDSGFYLCAWSVRLRGAVIISPLHFGNGTRLTVT.